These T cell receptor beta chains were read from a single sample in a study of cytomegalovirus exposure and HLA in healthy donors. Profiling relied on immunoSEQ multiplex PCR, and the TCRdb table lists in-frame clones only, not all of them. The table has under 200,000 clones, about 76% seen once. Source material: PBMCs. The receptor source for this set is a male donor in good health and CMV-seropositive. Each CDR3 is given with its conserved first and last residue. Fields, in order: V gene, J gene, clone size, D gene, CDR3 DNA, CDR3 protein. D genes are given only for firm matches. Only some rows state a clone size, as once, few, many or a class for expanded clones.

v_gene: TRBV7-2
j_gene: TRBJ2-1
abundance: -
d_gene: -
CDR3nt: TGTGCCAGCAGCTTATTCGGCCCCCTCACTAGCCCCATTGGGGAGCAGTTCTTC
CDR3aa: CASSLFGPLTSPIGEQFF

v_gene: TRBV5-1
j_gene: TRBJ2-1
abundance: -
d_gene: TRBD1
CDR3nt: TGCGCCAGCAGCTCCGGGACAGCCTTCAATGAGCAGTTCTTC
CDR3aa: CASSSGTAFNEQFF

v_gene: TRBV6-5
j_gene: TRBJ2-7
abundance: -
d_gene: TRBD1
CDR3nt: TGTGCCAGCCAGTCGACAGGGCGAAACGAGCAGTACTTC
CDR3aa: CASQSTGRNEQYF

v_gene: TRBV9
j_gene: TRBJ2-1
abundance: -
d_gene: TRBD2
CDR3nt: TGTGCCAGCAGCGTAGATAGCGGGCGAAACAATGAGCAGTTCTTC
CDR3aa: CASSVDSGRNNEQFF

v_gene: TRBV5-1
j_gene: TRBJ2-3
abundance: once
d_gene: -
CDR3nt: TGCGCCAGCAGCTTGGTTCAGGGGGACTTCACAGATACGCAGTATTTT
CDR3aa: CASSLVQGDFTDTQYF

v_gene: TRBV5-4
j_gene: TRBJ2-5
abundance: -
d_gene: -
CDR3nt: TGTGCCAGCAGCCCATTAACAGGGGAGACCCAGTACTTC
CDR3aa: CASSPLTGETQYF

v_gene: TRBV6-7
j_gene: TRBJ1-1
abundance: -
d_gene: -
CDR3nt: TGTGCCAGCAGTTGTTGGGTGGAGGGTTTGAACACTGAAGCTTTCTTT
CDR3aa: CASSCWVEGLNTEAFF

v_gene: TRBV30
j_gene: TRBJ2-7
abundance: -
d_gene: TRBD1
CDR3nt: TGTGCCTGGTCTCGGGACAGGGGTCGGTACGAGCAGTACTTC
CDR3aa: CAWSRDRGRYEQYF

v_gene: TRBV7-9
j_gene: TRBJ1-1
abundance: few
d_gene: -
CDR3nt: TGTGCCAGCAGCTTAAGTCAGGGGACGAACACTGAAGCTTTCTTT
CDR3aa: CASSLSQGTNTEAFF

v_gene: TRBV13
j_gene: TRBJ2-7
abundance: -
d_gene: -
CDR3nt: TGTGCCAGCAGCTCCTCTTACGAGCAGTACTTC
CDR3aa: CASSSSYEQYF

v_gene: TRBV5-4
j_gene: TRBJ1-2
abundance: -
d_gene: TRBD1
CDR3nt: TGTGCCAGCAGCTACCGCACGGACAGGGGAAAAGGGTATGGCTACACCTTC
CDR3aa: CASSYRTDRGKGYGYTF

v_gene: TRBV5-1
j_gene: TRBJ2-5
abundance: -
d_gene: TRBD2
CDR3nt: TGCGCCAGCAGCCTCGCCGGGGGGGAAGAGACCCAGTACTTC
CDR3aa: CASSLAGGEETQYF

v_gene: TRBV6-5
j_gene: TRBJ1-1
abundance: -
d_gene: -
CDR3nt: TGTGCCAGCCAACGAGGGGGGGAGAACACTGAAGCTTTCTTT
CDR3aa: CASQRGGENTEAFF

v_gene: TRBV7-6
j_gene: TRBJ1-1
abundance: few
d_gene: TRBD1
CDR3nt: TGTGCCAGCAGCTTCCCTCCTATCGGGACAGCTGAGAACACTGAAGCTTTCTTT
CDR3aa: CASSFPPIGTAENTEAFF

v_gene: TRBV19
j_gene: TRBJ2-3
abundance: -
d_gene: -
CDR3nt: TGTGCCAGTGTCGCTAGCGAGAGCACAGATACGCAGTATTTT
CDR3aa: CASVASESTDTQYF

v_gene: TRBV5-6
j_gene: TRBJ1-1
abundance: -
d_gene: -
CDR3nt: TGTGCCAGCACCTCGCGAGAGTTGGCTGAAGCTTTCTTT
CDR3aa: CASTSRELAEAFF

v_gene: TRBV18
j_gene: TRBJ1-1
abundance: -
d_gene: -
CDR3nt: TGTGCCAGCTCACCACAGGCCGGGGACACTGAAGCTTTCTTT
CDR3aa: CASSPQAGDTEAFF

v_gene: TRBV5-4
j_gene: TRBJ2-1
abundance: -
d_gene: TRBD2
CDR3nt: TGTGCCAGCAGCTCTTCCCTAGCGGGGGGATGGAATGAGCAGTTCTTC
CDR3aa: CASSSSLAGGWNEQFF

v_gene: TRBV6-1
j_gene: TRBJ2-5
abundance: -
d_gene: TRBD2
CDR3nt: TGTGCCAGCAGTGAATGGCTAGCGGGGGGCCTGTACAAGGAGACCCAGTACTTC
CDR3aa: CASSEWLAGGLYKETQYF

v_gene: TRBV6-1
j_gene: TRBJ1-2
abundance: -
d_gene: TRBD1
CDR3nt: TGTGCCAGCAGTCACGAAGGGGACAGGGACGACTACACCTTC
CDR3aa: CASSHEGDRDDYTF

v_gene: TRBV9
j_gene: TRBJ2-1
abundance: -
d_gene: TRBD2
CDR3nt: TGTGCCAGCAGTTACGGACTAGCGGGGGGTCGCAATGAGCAGTTCTTC
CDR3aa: CASSYGLAGGRNEQFF

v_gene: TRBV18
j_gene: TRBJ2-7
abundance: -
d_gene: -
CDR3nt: TGTGCCGGAGGGCGGGGACTTAACGAGCAGTACTTC
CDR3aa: CAGGRGLNEQYF

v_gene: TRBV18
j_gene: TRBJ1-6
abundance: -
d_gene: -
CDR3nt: TGTGCCAGCTCACCGCAGGGGAATAAGAATTCACCCCTCCACTTT
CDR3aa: CASSPQGNKNSPLHF

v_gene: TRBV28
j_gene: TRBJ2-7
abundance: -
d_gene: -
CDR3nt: TGTGCCAGCAGTTTACCTCGACTCGCTCCATACGAGCAGTACTTC
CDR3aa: CASSLPRLAPYEQYF

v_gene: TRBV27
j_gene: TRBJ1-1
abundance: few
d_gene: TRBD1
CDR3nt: TGTGCCAGCAGTTTAGGTTTAGGGACAGGAGGAACTGAAGCTTTCTTT
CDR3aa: CASSLGLGTGGTEAFF

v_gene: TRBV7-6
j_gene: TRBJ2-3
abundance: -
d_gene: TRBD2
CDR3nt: TGTGCCAGCAGCGTGGGACTAGCGGGGGGCACAGATACGCAGTATTTT
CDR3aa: CASSVGLAGGTDTQYF

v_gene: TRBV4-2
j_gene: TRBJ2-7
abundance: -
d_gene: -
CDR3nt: TGTGCCAGCAGCCAAGTTAAACGGGCGGGCCTCTACGAGCAGTACTTC
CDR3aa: CASSQVKRAGLYEQYF

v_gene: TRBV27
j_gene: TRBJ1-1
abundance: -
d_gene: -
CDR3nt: TGTGCCAGCAGGTTAGAACAGGGTGGTACTGAAGCTTTCTTT
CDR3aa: CASRLEQGGTEAFF

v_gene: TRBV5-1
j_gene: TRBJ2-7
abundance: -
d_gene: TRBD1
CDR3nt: TGCGCCAGCAGCTTCGACAGGGTTGACGAGCAGTACTTC
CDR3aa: CASSFDRVDEQYF

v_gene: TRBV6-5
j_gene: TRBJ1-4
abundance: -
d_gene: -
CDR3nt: TGTGCCAGCAGTCCCGGACGGACTTCTGAAAAACTGTTTTTT
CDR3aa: CASSPGRTSEKLFF

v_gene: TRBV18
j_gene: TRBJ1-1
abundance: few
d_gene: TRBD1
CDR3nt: TGTGCCAGCTCTCAAGACAGGGATAACACTGAAGCTTTCTTT
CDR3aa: CASSQDRDNTEAFF

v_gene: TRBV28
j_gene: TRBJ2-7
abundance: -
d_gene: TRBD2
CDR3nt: TGTGCCAGCAGGGGACTAGCGGGAGGGCTCGAGCAGTACTTC
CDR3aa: CASRGLAGGLEQYF

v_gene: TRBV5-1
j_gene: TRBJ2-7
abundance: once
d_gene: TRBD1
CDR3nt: TGCGCCAGCAGTCAAACCTCGACAGGGCCCCTTCAGAAGCAGTACTTC
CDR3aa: CASSQTSTGPLQKQYF

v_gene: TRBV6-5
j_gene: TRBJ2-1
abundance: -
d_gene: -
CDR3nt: TGTGCCAGCAGTCCCCTTAGAGCATCCTACAATGAGCAGTTCTTC
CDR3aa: CASSPLRASYNEQFF

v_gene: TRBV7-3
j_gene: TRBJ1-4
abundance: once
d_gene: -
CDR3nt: TGTGCCAGCAGCTTAGGGGCAGCTGAAAAACTGTTTTTT
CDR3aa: CASSLGAAEKLFF

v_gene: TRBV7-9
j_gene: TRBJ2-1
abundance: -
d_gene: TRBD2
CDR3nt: TGTGCCAGCAACAAGGGCGGGGGATACAATGAGCAGTTCTTC
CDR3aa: CASNKGGGYNEQFF

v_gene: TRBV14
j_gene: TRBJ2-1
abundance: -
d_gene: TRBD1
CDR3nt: TGTGCCAGCAGCCGCCAACAGGGGCGTGAGCAGTTCTTC
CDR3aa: CASSRQQGREQFF

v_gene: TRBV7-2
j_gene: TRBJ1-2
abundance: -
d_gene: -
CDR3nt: TGTGCCAGCAGCTCAAGGGGGAGAGGATATGGCTACACCTTC
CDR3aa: CASSSRGRGYGYTF

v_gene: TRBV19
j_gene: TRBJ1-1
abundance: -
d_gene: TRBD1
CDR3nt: TGTGCCAGTGGACAGGGGTCAGGGGGCACTGAAGCTTTCTTT
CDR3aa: CASGQGSGGTEAFF

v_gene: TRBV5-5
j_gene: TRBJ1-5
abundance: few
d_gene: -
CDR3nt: TGTGCCAGCAGCACGGACAGCTTAAATCAGCCCCAGCATTTT
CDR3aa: CASSTDSLNQPQHF

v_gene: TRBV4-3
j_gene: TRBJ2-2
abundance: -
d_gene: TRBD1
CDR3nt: TGCGCCAGCAGCCAAGAACCAGGGGGCATCACCGGGGAGCTGTTTTTT
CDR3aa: CASSQEPGGITGELFF

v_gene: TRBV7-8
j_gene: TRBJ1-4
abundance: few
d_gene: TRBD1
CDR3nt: TGTGCCAGCAGCTTATTGGGGGACAGACATGGCGGTGAAAAACTGTTTTTT
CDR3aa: CASSLLGDRHGGEKLFF